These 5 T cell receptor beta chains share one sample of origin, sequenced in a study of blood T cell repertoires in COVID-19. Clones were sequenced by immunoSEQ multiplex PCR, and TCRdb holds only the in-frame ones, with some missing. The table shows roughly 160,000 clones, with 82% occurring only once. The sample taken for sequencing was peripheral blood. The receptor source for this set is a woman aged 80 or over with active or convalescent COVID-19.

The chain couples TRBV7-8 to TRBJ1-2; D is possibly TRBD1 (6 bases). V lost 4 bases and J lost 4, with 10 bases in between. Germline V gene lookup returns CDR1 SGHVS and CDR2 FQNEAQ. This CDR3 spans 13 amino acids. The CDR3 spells CASSSDSFYGYTF. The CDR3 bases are TGTGCCAGCAGCTCGGACAGTTTCTATGGCTACACCTTC.

The CDR3 protein is CASSLYSTGYNEQFF. The CDR3 DNA reads as TGTGCCAGCAGCTTATACTCAACGGGTTACAATGAGCAGTTCTTC. The chain uses TRBV11-3 and TRBJ2-1; D remains unclear. V was shortened by 2 bases and J by 4 bases, with 12 bases between the two germline ends. The CDR3 runs 15 residues. Germline loops: CDR1 SGHNT, CDR2 YENEEA.

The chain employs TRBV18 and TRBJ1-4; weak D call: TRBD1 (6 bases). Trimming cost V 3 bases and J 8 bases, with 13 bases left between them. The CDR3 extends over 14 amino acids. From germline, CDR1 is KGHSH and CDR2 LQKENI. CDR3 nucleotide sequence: TGTGCCAGCTCACCTCCCGGGACAAAGGAAAAACTGTTTTTT. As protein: CASSPPGTKEKLFF. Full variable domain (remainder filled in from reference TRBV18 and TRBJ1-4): NAGVMQNPRHLVRRRGQEARLRCSPMKGHSHVYWYRQLPEEGLKFMVYLQKENIIDESGMPKERFSAEFPKEGPSILRIQQVVRGDSAAYFCASSPPGTKEKLFFGSGTQLSVL.

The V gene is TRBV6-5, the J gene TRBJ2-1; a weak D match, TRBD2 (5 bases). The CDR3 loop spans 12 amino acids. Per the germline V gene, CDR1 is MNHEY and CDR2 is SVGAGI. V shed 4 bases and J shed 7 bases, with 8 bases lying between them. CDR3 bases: TGTGCCAGCAGTTCCTTAGCGAATGAGCAGTTCTTC. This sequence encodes CASSSLANEQFF.

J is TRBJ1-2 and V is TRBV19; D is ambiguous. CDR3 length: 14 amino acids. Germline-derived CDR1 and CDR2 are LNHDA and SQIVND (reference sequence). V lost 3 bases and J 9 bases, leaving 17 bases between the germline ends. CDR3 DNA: TGTGCCAGTAGTATTGGAGTCGTGAAGGAAAGCTACACCTTC. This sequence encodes CASSIGVVKESYTF.